The following is a T cell receptor (beta chain) sequence with its context. Original methodology: Using reference gene primer amplification, nucleated cell counts were estimated. Generated by immunoSEQ multiplex PCR, the TCRdb table keeps only in-frame clones and is missing some. V and J calls and clone size follow that table, whereas D and trimming were derived from the DNA. The table lists tens of thousands of clones, around 87% of them singletons. V dropped 4 bases and J dropped 2; count of bases not matched to a gene: 2. The CDR3 loop spans 15 amino acids. Germline V CDR1 and CDR2: MNHNY, SVGAGI (reference sequence). The data stem from a study of blood T cell repertoires in COVID-19.

The sequencing input was peripheral blood. The rearrangement links TRBV6-6 to TRBJ2-6; TRBD2 matches 7 bases. This TCR came from a woman between 55 and 75 years old with acute or convalescent COVID-19. CDR3 region: CASSWGGTGANVLTF. In nucleotides, the CDR3 is TGTGCCAGCAGTTGGGGGGGGACTGGGGCCAACGTCCTGACTTTC.